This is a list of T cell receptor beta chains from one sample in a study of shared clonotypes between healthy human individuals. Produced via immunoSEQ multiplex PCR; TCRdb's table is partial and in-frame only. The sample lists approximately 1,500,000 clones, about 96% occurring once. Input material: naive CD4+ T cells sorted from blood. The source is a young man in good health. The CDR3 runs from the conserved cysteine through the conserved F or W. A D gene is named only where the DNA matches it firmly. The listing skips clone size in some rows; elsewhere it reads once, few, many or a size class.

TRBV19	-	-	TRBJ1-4	CASSSVRKLFF	TGTGCCAGTAGTTCCGTTCGAAAACTGTTTTTT
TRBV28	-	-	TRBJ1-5	CASSFLGGGNQPQHF	TGTGCCAGCAGTTTCCTAGGAGGAGGGAATCAGCCCCAGCATTTT
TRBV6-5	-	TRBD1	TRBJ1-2	CASSVGQYGYTF	TGTGCCAGCAGTGTGGGACAGTATGGCTACACCTTC
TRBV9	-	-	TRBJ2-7	CASSVAPGPSSYEQYF	TGTGCCAGCAGCGTAGCTCCCGGGCCTAGCTCCTACGAGCAGTACTTC
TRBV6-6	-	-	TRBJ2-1	CASSATGNSYNEQFF	TGTGCCAGCAGCGCGACAGGAAACTCCTACAATGAGCAGTTCTTC
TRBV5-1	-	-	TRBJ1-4	CASGFLGSPNEKLFF	TGCGCCAGCGGATTCTTAGGGTCTCCTAATGAAAAACTGTTTTTT
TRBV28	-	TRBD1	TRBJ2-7	CASSLRQGTYEQYF	TGTGCCAGCAGTCTCCGACAGGGAACCTACGAGCAGTACTTC
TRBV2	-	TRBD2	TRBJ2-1	CASSPTGRTSDSSYNEQFF	TGTGCCAGCAGTCCAACCGGGCGGACTAGCGATAGCTCCTACAATGAGCAGTTCTTC
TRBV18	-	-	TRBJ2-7	CASSPRQTDYEQYF	TGTGCCAGCTCTCCAAGACAGACGGACTACGAGCAGTACTTC
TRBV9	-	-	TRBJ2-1	CASSVVPGTVDEQFF	TGTGCCAGCAGCGTAGTTCCCGGGACGGTCGATGAGCAGTTCTTC
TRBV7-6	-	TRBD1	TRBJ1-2	CASSLNPTGGYGYTF	TGTGCCAGCAGCTTAAACCCCACAGGGGGCTATGGCTACACCTTC
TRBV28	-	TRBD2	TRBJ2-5	CASSLWGSGTRETQYF	TGTGCCAGCAGTTTATGGGGTAGCGGGACTAGAGAGACCCAGTACTTC
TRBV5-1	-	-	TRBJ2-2	CASSPGGDNTGELFF	TGCGCCAGCAGCCCCGGCGGGGATAACACCGGGGAGCTGTTTTTT
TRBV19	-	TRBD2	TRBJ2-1	CASSIRASGIPYNEQFF	TGTGCCAGTAGTATACGGGCTAGCGGGATCCCCTACAATGAGCAGTTCTTC
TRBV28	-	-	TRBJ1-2	CASSLSAGGYGYTF	TGTGCCAGCAGTTTAAGCGCGGGGGGGTATGGCTACACCTTC
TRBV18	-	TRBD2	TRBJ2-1	CASSAAGAPYNEQFF	TGTGCCAGCTCAGCAGCGGGAGCCCCCTACAATGAGCAGTTCTTC
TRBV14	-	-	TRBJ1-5	CASSQVGSNQPQHF	TGTGCCAGCAGCCAAGTGGGGAGCAATCAGCCCCAGCATTTT
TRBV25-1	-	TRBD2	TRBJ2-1	CASSVVSGSSYNEQFF	TGTGCCAGCAGTGTGGTTAGCGGGAGTTCCTACAATGAGCAGTTCTTC
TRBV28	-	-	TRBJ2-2	CASSRLGSSGELFF	TGTGCCAGCAGTCGCCTCGGGTCCTCCGGGGAGCTGTTTTTT
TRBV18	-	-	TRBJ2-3	CASSGPSTDTQYF	TGTGCCAGCTCAGGCCCTAGCACAGATACGCAGTATTTT
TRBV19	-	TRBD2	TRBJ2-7	CASSISGGFHEQYF	TGTGCCAGTAGTATATCGGGAGGTTTCCACGAGCAGTACTTC
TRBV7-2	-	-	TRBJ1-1	CASSFGSPGGTEAFF	TGTGCCAGCAGCTTTGGTTCTCCTGGAGGCACTGAAGCTTTCTTT
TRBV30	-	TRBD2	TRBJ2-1	CAWSPLAGNNEQFF	TGTGCCTGGAGTCCACTAGCGGGAAACAATGAGCAGTTCTTC
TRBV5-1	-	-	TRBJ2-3	CASSLTPPADTQYF	TGCGCCAGCAGCTTAACGCCCCCAGCAGATACGCAGTATTTT
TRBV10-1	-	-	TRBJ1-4	CATSGGANEKLFF	TGCGCCACGTCGGGGGGCGCTAATGAAAAACTGTTTTTT
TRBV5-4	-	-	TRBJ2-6	CASSSLGANVLTF	TGTGCCAGCAGCTCCCTGGGGGCCAACGTCCTGACTTTC
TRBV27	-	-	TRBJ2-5	CASSLFSPWDGIAEETQYF	TGTGCCAGCAGTTTATTTTCCCCATGGGACGGGATAGCGGAAGAGACCCAGTACTTC
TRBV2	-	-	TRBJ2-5	CASSAGRETQYF	TGTGCCAGCAGTGCCGGGAGAGAGACCCAGTACTTC
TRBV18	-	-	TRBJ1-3	CASSPLGASVVRNTIYF	TGTGCCAGCTCACCACTGGGGGCATCAGTCGTTAGAAACACCATATATTTT
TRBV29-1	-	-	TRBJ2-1	CSPLAGASMGNEQFF	TGCAGCCCGTTGGCAGGGGCGTCGATGGGGAATGAGCAGTTCTTC
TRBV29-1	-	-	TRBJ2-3	CSVAETDTQYF	TGCAGCGTCGCAGAGACAGATACGCAGTATTTT
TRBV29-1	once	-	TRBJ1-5	CSVGTGTDNQPQHF	TGCAGCGTTGGAACCGGGACGGACAATCAGCCCCAGCATTTT
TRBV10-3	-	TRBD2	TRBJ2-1	CAISEFLSGRAGNEQFF	TGTGCCATCAGTGAGTTCCTTAGCGGGAGGGCCGGGAATGAGCAGTTCTTC
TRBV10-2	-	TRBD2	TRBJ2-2	CASRGTSGDTGELFF	TGCGCCAGCAGGGGGACTAGCGGCGACACCGGGGAGCTGTTTTTT
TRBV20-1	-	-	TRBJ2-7	CSARADEQYF	TGCAGTGCTAGAGCGGACGAGCAGTACTTC
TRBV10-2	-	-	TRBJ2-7	CASSPNLYEQYF	TGCGCCAGCAGCCCAAACCTCTACGAGCAGTACTTC
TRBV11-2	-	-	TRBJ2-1	CASSPNRWQVDNEQFF	TGTGCCAGCAGCCCAAATCGCTGGCAGGTTGACAATGAGCAGTTCTTC